This record looks at one T cell receptor (beta chain) sequence and its context. No antigen is known for it. The data stem from a study of T cell clonotyping in hematopoietic cell transplantation. About the study: Recipients' pretransplant samples followed cytoreduction.

The time point was: recipient sample about 28 days before transplant, after cytoreduction. Blood collection times were about day -28 and days 30, 100, 180 posttransplant. Study conclusions and caveats: Recipient TCR diversity dropped after transplant; expanded clonotypes rose from day 30 to 180. Cells were unsorted, so CD4 and CD8 contributions were not separated.

Sequenced by immunoSEQ multiplex PCR; TCRdb stores in-frame clones only, minus some. The sample gives 30,000 to 40,000 clones, roughly 95% of which show up once; 1.5% to 2% is in the top ten. Germline CDR1 MNHNS, CDR2 SASEGT. The length of the CDR3 is 15 residues. V dropped 7 bases and J dropped 0 bases, with 16 bases sitting between them. The material was peripheral blood mononuclear cells, obtained before stem cell transplant. The TCR sequence derives from a man aged 35-49 years with chronic myeloid leukemia. Some clones in this sample may be carry-over from other donors' samples. The V call is TRBV6-1, the J call TRBJ2-7, with TRBD1 as a possible D gene (5 bases). The CDR3: CASNPREESSYEQYF. CDR3 nucleotides: TGTGCCAGCAATCCCAGGGAAGAAAGCTCCTACGAGCAGTACTTC.